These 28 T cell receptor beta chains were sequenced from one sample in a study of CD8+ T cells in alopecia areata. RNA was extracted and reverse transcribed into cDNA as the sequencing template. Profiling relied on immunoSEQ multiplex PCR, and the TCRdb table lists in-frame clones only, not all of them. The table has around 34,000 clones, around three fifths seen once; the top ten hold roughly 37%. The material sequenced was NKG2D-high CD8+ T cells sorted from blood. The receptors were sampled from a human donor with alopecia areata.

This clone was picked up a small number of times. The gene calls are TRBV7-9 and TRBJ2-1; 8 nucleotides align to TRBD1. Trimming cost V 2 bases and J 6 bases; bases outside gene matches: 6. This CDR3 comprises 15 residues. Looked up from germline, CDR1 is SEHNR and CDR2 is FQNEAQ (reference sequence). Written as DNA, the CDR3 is TGTGCCAGCAGCTTACTCCAGGGGGCCGGCAATGAGCAGTTCTTC. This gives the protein CASSLLQGAGNEQFF. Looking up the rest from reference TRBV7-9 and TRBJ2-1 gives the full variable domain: DTGVSQNPRHKITKRGQNVTFRCDPISEHNRLYWYRQTLGQGPEFLTYFQNEAQLEKSRLLSDRFSAERPKGSFSTLEIQRTEQGDSAMYLCASSLLQGAGNEQFFGPGTRLTVL.

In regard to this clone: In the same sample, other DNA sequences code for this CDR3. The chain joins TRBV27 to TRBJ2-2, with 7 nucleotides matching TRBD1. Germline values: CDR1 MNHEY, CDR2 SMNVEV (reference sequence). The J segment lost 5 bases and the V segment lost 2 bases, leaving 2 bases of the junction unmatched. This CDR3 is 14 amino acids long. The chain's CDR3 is CASSLRTGTGELFF. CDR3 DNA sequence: TGTGCCAGCAGTTTAAGGACAGGAACCGGGGAGCTGTTTTTT.

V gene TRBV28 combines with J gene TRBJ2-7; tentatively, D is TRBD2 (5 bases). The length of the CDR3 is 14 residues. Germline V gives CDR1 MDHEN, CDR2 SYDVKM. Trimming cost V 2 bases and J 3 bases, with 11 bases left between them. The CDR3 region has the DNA TGTGCCAGCAGTTTAGGAGGCCGAGGCTACGAGCAGTACTTC. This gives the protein CASSLGGRGYEQYF.

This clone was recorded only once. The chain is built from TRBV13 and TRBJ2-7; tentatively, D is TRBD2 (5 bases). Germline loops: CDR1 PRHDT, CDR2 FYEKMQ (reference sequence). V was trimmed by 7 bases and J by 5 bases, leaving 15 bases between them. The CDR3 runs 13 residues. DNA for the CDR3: TGTGCCAGCAACTTCGGAGGATTGCACGAGCAGTACTTC. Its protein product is CASNFGGLHEQYF.

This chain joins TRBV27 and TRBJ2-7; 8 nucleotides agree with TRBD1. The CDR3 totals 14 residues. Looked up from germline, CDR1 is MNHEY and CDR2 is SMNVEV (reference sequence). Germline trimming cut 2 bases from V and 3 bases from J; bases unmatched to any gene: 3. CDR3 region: CASSLQGANYEQYF. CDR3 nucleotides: TGTGCCAGCAGTTTACAGGGGGCAAACTACGAGCAGTACTTC.

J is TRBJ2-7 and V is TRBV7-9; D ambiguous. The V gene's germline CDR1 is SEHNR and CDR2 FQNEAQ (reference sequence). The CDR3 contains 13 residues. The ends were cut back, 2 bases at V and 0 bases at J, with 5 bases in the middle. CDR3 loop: CASSLPSSYEQYF. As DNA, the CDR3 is TGTGCCAGCAGCTTACCCAGCTCCTACGAGCAGTACTTC.

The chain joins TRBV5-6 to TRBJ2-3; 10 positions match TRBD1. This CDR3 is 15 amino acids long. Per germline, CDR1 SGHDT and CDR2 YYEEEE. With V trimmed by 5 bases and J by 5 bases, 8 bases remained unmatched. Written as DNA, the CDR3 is TGTGCCAGCAGTTACGACAGGGGGCCAGTAGATACGCAGTATTTT. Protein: CASSYDRGPVDTQYF.

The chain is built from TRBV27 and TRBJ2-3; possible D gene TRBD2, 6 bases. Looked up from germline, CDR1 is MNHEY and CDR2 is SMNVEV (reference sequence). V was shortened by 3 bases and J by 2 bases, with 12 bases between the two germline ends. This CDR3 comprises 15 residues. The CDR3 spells CASSFLAENTDTQYF. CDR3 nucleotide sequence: TGTGCCAGCAGTTTCTTAGCGGAAAACACAGATACGCAGTATTTT.

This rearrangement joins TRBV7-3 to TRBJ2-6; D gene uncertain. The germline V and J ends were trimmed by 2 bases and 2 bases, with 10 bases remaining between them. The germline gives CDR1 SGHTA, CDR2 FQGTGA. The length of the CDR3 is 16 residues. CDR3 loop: CASSLFPDPGANVLTF. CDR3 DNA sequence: TGTGCCAGCAGCTTATTCCCAGACCCTGGGGCCAACGTCCTGACTTTC.

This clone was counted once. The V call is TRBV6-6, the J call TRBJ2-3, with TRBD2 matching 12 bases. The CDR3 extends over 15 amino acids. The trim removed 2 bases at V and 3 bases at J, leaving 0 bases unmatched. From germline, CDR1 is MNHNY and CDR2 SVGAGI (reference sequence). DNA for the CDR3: TGTGCCAGCAGTTACCTAGCGGGAGGGACAGATACGCAGTATTTT. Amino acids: CASSYLAGGTDTQYF.

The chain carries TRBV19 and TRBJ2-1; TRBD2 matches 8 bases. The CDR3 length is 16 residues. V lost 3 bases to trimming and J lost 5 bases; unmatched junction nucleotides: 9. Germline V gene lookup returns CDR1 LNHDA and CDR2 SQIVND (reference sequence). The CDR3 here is CASSMGTRGPNNEQFF. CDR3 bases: TGTGCCAGTAGTATGGGGACTAGAGGACCTAACAATGAGCAGTTCTTC.

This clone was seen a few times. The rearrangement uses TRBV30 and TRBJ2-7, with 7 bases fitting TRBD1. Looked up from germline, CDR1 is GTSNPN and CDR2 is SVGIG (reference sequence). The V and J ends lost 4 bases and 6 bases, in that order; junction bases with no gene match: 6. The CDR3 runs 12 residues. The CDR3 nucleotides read TGTGCCTGGACCGTTGACAGGGCCGAGCAGTACTTC. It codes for CAWTVDRAEQYF.

The CDR3 here is CSVWTGTSSGANVLTF. The CDR3 bases are TGCAGCGTTTGGACAGGGACGAGCTCTGGGGCCAACGTCCTGACTTTC. The chain couples TRBV29-1 to TRBJ2-6, with 8 bases lining up with TRBD1. CDR1 is SQVTM and CDR2 is ANQGSEA in the germline V gene. The CDR3 length is 16 residues. V trimming: 5 bases; J trimming: 0 bases; junction bases outside the gene matches: 6.

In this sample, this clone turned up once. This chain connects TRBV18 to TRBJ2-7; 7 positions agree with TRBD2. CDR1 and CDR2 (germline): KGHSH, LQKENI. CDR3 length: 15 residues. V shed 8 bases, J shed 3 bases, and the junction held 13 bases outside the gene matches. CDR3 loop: CASATGTTDLYEQYF. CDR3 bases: TGTGCCAGCGCTACCGGGACTACAGACCTCTACGAGCAGTACTTC.

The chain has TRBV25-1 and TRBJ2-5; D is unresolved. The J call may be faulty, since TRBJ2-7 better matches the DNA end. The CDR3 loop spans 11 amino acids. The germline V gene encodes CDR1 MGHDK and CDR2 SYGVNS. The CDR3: CASRAAYEQYF. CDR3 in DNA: TGTGCCAGCAGAGCAGCCTACGAGCAGTACTTC.

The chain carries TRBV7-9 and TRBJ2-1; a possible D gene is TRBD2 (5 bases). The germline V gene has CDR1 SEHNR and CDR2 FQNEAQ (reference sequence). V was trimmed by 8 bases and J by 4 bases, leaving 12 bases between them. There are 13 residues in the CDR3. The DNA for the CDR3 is TGTGCCAGCGGTGCTAGCTCTTACAATGAGCAGTTCTTC. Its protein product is CASGASSYNEQFF.

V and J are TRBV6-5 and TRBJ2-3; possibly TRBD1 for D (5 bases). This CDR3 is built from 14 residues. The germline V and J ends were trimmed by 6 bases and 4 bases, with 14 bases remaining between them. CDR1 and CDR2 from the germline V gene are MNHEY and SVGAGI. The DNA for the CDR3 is TGTGCCAGCAGCCAACAGGTTGGAGCAGATACGCAGTATTTT. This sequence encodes CASSQQVGADTQYF.

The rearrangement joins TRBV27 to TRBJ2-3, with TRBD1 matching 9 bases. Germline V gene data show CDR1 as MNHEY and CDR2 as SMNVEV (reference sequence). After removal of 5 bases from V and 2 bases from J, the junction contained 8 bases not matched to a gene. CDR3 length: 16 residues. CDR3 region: CASSPTNRGPTDTQYF. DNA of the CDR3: TGTGCCAGCAGTCCAACAAACAGGGGGCCCACAGATACGCAGTATTTT.

The CDR3 DNA is TGTGCCAGCAGCCCTACACCAGTCGTAAACACCGGGGAGCTGTTTTTT. Its protein is CASSPTPVVNTGELFF. The V gene is TRBV14, the J gene TRBJ2-2; D uncertain. CDR3 length: 16 amino acids. V shed 4 bases and J shed 2 bases, with 14 bases lying between them. CDR1 is SGHDN, CDR2 FVKESK, per germline. Full variable domain (missing parts from reference TRBV14 and TRBJ2-2): EAGVTQFPSHSVIEKGQTVTLRCDPISGHDNLYWYRRVMGKEIKFLLHFVKESKQDESGMPNNRFLAERTGGTYSTLKVQPAELEDSGVYFCASSPTPVVNTGELFFGEGSRLTVL.

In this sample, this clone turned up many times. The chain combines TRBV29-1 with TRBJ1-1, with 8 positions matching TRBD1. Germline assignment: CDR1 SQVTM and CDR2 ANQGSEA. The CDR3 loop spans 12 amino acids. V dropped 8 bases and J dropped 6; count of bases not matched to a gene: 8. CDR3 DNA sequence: TGCAGCTCGTTGTCAGGGGGCTCTGAAGCTTTCTTT. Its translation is CSSLSGGSEAFF.

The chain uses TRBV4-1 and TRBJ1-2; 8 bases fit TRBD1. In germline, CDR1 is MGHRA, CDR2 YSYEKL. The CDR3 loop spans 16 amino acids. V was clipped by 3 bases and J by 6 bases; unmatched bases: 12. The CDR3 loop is CASSQARTGRPDGYTF. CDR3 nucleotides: TGCGCCAGCAGCCAGGCTAGGACAGGGCGACCGGATGGCTACACCTTC.

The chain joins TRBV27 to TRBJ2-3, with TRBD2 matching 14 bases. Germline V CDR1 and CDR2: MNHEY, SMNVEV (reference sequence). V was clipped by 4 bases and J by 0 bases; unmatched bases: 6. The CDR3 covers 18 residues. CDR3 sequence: CASSSPGLAGDSTDTQYF. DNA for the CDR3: TGTGCCAGCAGTTCACCGGGACTAGCGGGAGATAGCACAGATACGCAGTATTTT.

For the CDR3, the DNA is TGTGCCAGCGGAATTACGTTGGAGCAGTACTTC. This sequence encodes CASGITLEQYF. The chain is built from TRBV7-8 and TRBJ2-7; D unresolved. The CDR3 totals 11 residues. Trimming cost V 8 bases and J 7 bases, with 12 bases left between them. CDR1 and CDR2 from the germline V gene are SGHVS and FQNEAQ.

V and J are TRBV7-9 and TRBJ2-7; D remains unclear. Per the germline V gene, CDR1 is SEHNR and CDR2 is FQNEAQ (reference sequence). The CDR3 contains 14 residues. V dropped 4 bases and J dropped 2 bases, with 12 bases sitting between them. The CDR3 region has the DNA TGTGCCAGCAGCTCCACCACCGATCCCTACGAGCAGTACTTC. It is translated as CASSSTTDPYEQYF.

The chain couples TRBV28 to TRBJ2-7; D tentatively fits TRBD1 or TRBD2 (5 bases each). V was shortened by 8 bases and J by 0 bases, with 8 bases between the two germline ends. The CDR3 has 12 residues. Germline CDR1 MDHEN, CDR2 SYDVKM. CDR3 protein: CASGGPSYEQYF. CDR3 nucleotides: TGTGCCAGCGGGGGTCCCTCCTACGAGCAGTACTTC.

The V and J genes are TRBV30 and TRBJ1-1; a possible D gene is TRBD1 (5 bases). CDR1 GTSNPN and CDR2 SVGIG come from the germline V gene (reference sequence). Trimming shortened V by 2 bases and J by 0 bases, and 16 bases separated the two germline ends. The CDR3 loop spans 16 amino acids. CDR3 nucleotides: TGTGCCTGGAGTACCAACTGGGCGACAGTGAACACTGAAGCTTTCTTT. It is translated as CAWSTNWATVNTEAFF.

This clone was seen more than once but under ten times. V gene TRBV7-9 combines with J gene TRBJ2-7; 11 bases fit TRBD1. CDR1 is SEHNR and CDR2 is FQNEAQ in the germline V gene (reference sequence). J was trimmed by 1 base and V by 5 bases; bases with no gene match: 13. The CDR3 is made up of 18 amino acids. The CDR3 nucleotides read TGTGCCAGCAGCCCCATCCGGGACAGGGGGGCCCCTTCCTACGAGCAGTACTTC. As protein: CASSPIRDRGAPSYEQYF.

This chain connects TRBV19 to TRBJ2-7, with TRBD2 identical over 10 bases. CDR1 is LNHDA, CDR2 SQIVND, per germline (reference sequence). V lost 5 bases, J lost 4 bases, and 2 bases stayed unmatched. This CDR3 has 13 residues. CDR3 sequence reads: CASSAGLAYEQYF. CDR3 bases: TGTGCCAGTAGTGCGGGACTAGCGTACGAGCAGTACTTC.